The next 27 T cell receptor beta chains were all read from a single sample in a study of blood T cell repertoires in COVID-19. This table comes from immunoSEQ multiplex PCR, and its TCRdb copy is limited to in-frame clones, with some not included. This sample has a few hundred thousand clones; approximately 86% occur once, and the top ten carry around 2.1%. The specimen sequenced was peripheral blood. Receptors originate from a woman aged 25 to 39 who had recovered from COVID-19.

This chain connects TRBV28 to TRBJ2-7; tentatively, D is TRBD2 (6 bases). Germline CDR1 MDHEN, CDR2 SYDVKM. The V and J ends lost 7 bases and 3 bases respectively, with 19 bases between them. The CDR3 runs to 15 residues. The CDR3 protein is CASTQGLRLLYEQYF. The CDR3 coding sequence is TGTGCCAGCACCCAGGGACTGCGCCTACTCTACGAGCAGTACTTC.

The genes are TRBV5-1 and TRBJ1-3, with 8 bases aligning to TRBD1. With 2 bases clipped from V and 2 bases from J, the junction kept 0 bases outside the gene matches. Germline V gives CDR1 SGHRS, CDR2 YFSETQ. The CDR3 consists of 14 residues. This CDR3 is CASSLQGAGNTIYF. The CDR3 DNA sequence: TGCGCCAGCAGCTTACAGGGGGCTGGAAACACCATATATTTT. The complete variable domain, with remaining parts taken from reference TRBV5-1 and TRBJ1-3, reads KAGVTQTPRYLIKTRGQQVTLSCSPISGHRSVSWYQQTPGQGLQFLFEYFSETQRNKGNFPGRFSGRQFSNSRSEMNVSTLELGDSALYLCASSLQGAGNTIYFGEGSWLTVV.

V and J are TRBV4-2 and TRBJ2-2, with D tentatively TRBD2 (6 bases). Between the trimmed V and J ends, which lost 4 bases and 4 bases, there was a span of 16 bases. The CDR3 runs 16 residues. Germline values: CDR1 LGHNA, CDR2 YNFKEQ. The CDR3 DNA follows: TGTGCCAGCAGCCGAACGGGGGAGCCAGGCACCGGGGAGCTGTTTTTT. Residues: CASSRTGEPGTGELFF.

The chain carries TRBV28 and TRBJ1-2; TRBD1 aligns across 8 bases. Germline V CDR1 and CDR2: MDHEN, SYDVKM. Losses at the gene ends were 4 bases for V and 7 bases for J; bases not matched to a gene: 20. The CDR3 length is 18 residues. The chain's CDR3 is CASSSQLGAGTGTFGYTF. The DNA of the CDR3 is TGTGCCAGCAGTTCGCAACTAGGAGCCGGGACAGGAACTTTTGGCTACACCTTC.

This sequence joins TRBV2 and TRBJ2-3; possibly TRBD2 for D (5 bases). Germline CDR1 and CDR2: SNHLY and FYNNEI. This CDR3 is built from 11 residues. V was clipped by 6 bases and J by 4 bases, with 5 bases between them. CDR3 sequence reads: CASRRADTQYF. The CDR3 bases are TGTGCCAGCAGGCGGGCAGATACGCAGTATTTT.

V and J are TRBV9 and TRBJ2-1; the D gene is possibly TRBD2 (6 bases). Looked up from germline, CDR1 is SGDLS and CDR2 is YYNGEE. V was trimmed by 1 base and J by 1 base, leaving 9 bases between them. The CDR3 sequence is 15 residues long. The CDR3 reads CASSVSGPSYNEQFF. Written as DNA, the CDR3 is TGTGCCAGCAGCGTAAGCGGGCCGTCCTACAATGAGCAGTTCTTC.

The rearrangement links TRBV27 to TRBJ1-5, with D tentatively TRBD1 (5 bases). Germline CDR1 MNHEY, CDR2 SMNVEV (reference sequence). Trimming took off 1 base at V and 4 bases at J, with 11 bases between the two ends. The CDR3 sequence is 15 residues long. The CDR3 loop is CASSLFLGQNQPQHF. CDR3 coding DNA: TGTGCCAGCAGTTTATTTCTGGGGCAGAATCAGCCCCAGCATTTT.

This clone was recorded a few times. This chain connects TRBV27 to TRBJ1-1; D not resolved. The CDR3 sequence is 13 residues long. Trimming cost V 4 bases and J 4 bases, with 10 bases left between them. Germline loops: CDR1 MNHEY, CDR2 SMNVEV (reference sequence). The CDR3 DNA reads TGTGCCAGCAGTTGGGAGGCAACCACTGAAGCTTTCTTT. This gives the protein CASSWEATTEAFF.

The chain joins TRBV14 to TRBJ1-1; D may be TRBD1 (5 bases). Trimming removed 4 bases at V and 3 bases at J, with 18 bases between. This CDR3 region has 16 residues. The germline gives CDR1 SGHDN, CDR2 FVKESK. The CDR3 loop is CASSPGFTAGYTEAFF. As DNA, the CDR3 is TGTGCCAGCAGCCCCGGATTTACGGCAGGGTACACTGAAGCTTTCTTT.

V and J are TRBV27 and TRBJ2-1; 8 positions match TRBD2. The J segment lost 0 bases and the V segment lost 5 bases, leaving 6 bases of the junction unmatched. Germline-derived CDR1 and CDR2 are MNHEY and SMNVEV (reference sequence). The CDR3 covers 16 residues. In DNA form, the CDR3 reads TGTGCCAGCAGTGCATACGGGGGGGTCTCCTACAATGAGCAGTTCTTC. This encodes CASSAYGGVSYNEQFF.

This clone was observed a handful of times. The sample has other DNA sequences that encode this CDR3 too. The J gene is TRBJ1-1, the V gene TRBV6-1, with D perhaps matching TRBD1 (6 bases). The CDR3 has 12 residues. Trimming took 3 bases from V and 5 from J, leaving 7 bases between them. The germline gives CDR1 MNHNS, CDR2 SASEGT. The CDR3 here is CASSDRGTEAFF. CDR3 DNA sequence: TGTGCCAGCAGTGACAGGGGTACTGAAGCTTTCTTT.

This chain links TRBV6-5 with TRBJ1-1; D may be TRBD1 (5 bases). This CDR3 has 13 amino acids. CDR1 is MNHEY and CDR2 is SVGAGI in the germline V gene. V was shortened by 3 bases and J by 6 bases, with 11 bases between the two germline ends. The chain's CDR3 is CASSYMGGAEAFF. The CDR3 nucleotides read TGTGCCAGCAGTTATATGGGAGGGGCTGAAGCTTTCTTT.

V usage is TRBV29-1 and J usage is TRBJ1-1; no definite D call. This CDR3 spans 13 amino acids. Germline CDR1 SQVTM, CDR2 ANQGSEA. Trimming stripped 0 bases from V and 7 bases from J, with 12 bases between. DNA of the CDR3: TGCAGCGTTGAAGATAAGACATTGGGTGAAGCTTTCTTT. It yields the protein CSVEDKTLGEAFF.

The genes are TRBV27 and TRBJ2-3; 7 positions match TRBD1. CDR3 length equals 15 residues. The V gene end was trimmed by 6 bases and the J gene end by 0 bases; junction bases not matched to a gene: 6. From germline, CDR1 is MNHEY and CDR2 SMNVEV (reference sequence). The CDR3 sequence: CASSDRDSSTDTQYF. For the CDR3, the DNA is TGTGCCAGCAGCGACAGGGATTCTAGCACAGATACGCAGTATTTT.

This rearrangement joins TRBV12-3 or TRBV12-4 to TRBJ2-7, with 10 positions matching TRBD1. The CDR3 extends over 13 amino acids. With 6 bases clipped from V and 8 bases from J, the junction kept 7 bases outside the gene matches. This chain's CDR3 is CASSRQGATQQYF. As DNA, the CDR3 is TGTGCCAGCAGCCGACAGGGGGCGACTCAGCAGTACTTC.

V gene TRBV5-1 combines with J gene TRBJ2-5; perhaps TRBD2 as D (5 bases). The CDR3 length is 15 residues. CDR1 and CDR2 (germline): SGHRS, YFSETQ. V was trimmed by 0 bases and J by 1 base, leaving 10 bases between them. CDR3 residues: CASSLVGDIQETQYF. CDR3 nucleotide sequence: TGCGCCAGCAGCTTGGTGGGAGACATCCAAGAGACCCAGTACTTC.

The chain has TRBV5-4 and TRBJ2-5; TRBD1 agrees at 8 bases. The germline V gene encodes CDR1 SGHNT and CDR2 YYREEE (reference sequence). J lost 6 bases, V lost 0 bases, and 10 bases had no gene match. The CDR3 totals 16 residues. The CDR3, as DNA: TGTGCCAGCAGCTTGGCTAAGATTGGACAGGGAAAGACCCAGTACTTC. Translated: CASSLAKIGQGKTQYF.

This chain joins TRBV21-1 and TRBJ2-4; TRBD2 is the table's D call and was not checked against the DNA. TRBV21-1 is listed as a pseudogene. The CDR3 sequence is 16 residues long. The CDR3 coding sequence is TGTGCCAGCAGCATAGTAGGAGAACTAGCCAAAAACATTCAGTACTTC. Translated, it gives CASSIVGELAKNIQYF.

The rearrangement links TRBV11-3 to TRBJ2-7; D not certain. Germline V gives CDR1 SGHNT, CDR2 YENEEA. This CDR3 is built from 15 residues. Trimming removed 3 bases at V and 0 bases at J, with 12 bases between. The CDR3 DNA follows: TGTGCCAGCAGCTTCGCCCATGGCGGCTCCTACGAGCAGTACTTC. Translating it yields CASSFAHGGSYEQYF. Full variable domain (remainder filled in from reference TRBV11-3 and TRBJ2-7): EAGVVQSPRYKIIEKKQPVAFWCNPISGHNTLYWYLQNLGQGPELLIRYENEEAVDDSQLPKDRFSAERLKGVDSTLKIQPAELGDSAVYLCASSFAHGGSYEQYFGPGTRLTVT.

The chain employs TRBV27 and TRBJ1-1; 7 nucleotides align to TRBD1. V trimming: 2 bases; J trimming: 0 bases; junction bases outside the gene matches: 0. The CDR3 contains 14 residues. Per the germline V gene, CDR1 is MNHEY and CDR2 is SMNVEV (reference sequence). This chain's CDR3 is CASSLRGLNTEAFF. CDR3 in DNA: TGTGCCAGCAGTTTAAGGGGGCTGAACACTGAAGCTTTCTTT.

The chain joins TRBV7-2 to TRBJ2-2; perhaps TRBD1 as D (5 bases). Trimming stripped 3 bases from V and 8 bases from J, with 16 bases between. This CDR3 has 15 amino acids. Germline CDR1 is SGHTA and CDR2 is FQGNSA. CDR3 loop: CASSLETATVGELFF. Here the CDR3 DNA reads TGTGCCAGCAGCTTGGAGACAGCCACTGTAGGGGAGCTGTTTTTT.

The J gene is TRBJ1-4, the V gene TRBV2, with a possible D match to TRBD1 (6 bases). CDR1 is SNHLY, CDR2 FYNNEI, per germline. The V gene lost 6 bases and the J gene lost 8 bases, with 10 bases spanning the gap. This CDR3 is 12 amino acids long. CDR3 sequence: CASRDREEKLFF. In DNA, the CDR3 is TGTGCCAGCAGGGACAGAGAAGAAAAACTGTTTTTT.

The V gene is TRBV6-5, the J gene TRBJ1-2; 7 bases align to TRBD1. Germline-derived CDR1 and CDR2 are MNHEY and SVGAGI. There are 14 residues in the CDR3. Trimming at V came to 5 bases and at J to 4 bases, leaving 7 bases not matched to a gene. The CDR3 loop reads CASSPLTGPYGYTF. The DNA of the CDR3 is TGTGCCAGCAGTCCCCTGACAGGGCCCTATGGCTACACCTTC.

The CDR3 DNA reads as TGTGCCAGCAGTTACATCAGGGGATTGGGAGAAAAACTGTTTTTT. Translating it yields CASSYIRGLGEKLFF. The chain employs TRBV6-2 or TRBV6-3 and TRBJ1-4; possibly TRBD1 for D (6 bases). The CDR3 is made up of 15 amino acids. Per the germline V gene, CDR1 is MNHEY and CDR2 is SVGEGT. V was shortened by 2 bases and J by 8 bases, with 15 bases between the two germline ends.

V and J are TRBV27 and TRBJ2-1; TRBD1 is a possible D gene (7 bases). V gave up 5 bases and J gave up 2 bases, with 16 bases separating them. Looked up from germline, CDR1 is MNHEY and CDR2 is SMNVEV (reference sequence). This CDR3 spans 16 amino acids. The CDR3 region has the DNA TGTGCCAGCAGTCTGGGGGGACAGCTTGCCTACAATGAGCAGTTCTTC. This codes for CASSLGGQLAYNEQFF.

V usage is TRBV3-1 (or the pseudogene TRBV3-2) and J usage is TRBJ1-4; no firm D call. The V gene lost 1 base and the J gene lost 8 bases, with 5 bases spanning the gap. The CDR3 has 12 residues. Per the germline V gene, CDR1 is LGHDT and CDR2 is YNNKEL (reference sequence). For the CDR3, the DNA is TGTGCCAGCAGCCAAGCCCGGGAAAAACTGTTTTTT. This translates into CASSQAREKLFF.

The rearrangement joins TRBV4-1 to TRBJ2-7; no firm D call. Germline V gene data show CDR1 as MGHRA and CDR2 as YSYEKL. The V and J ends lost 0 bases and 4 bases respectively, with 13 bases between them. The length of the CDR3 is 15 residues. The CDR3 nucleotides read TGCGCCAGCAGCCAAGACCCCACGGTGTGGTACGAGCAGTACTTC. It translates to CASSQDPTVWYEQYF.